This T cell receptor beta chain originates from a study of regulatory T cells in long-lasting Graves disease. Overall study results and limits: Gene preferences differed: TRBV28, TRBJ1-2, TRBJ2-5 in persistent cases.

The time point is: newly diagnosed GD, antithyroid drugs for less than 3 months. Preparation of the TCR library used RNA extracted from PBMCs. This clonotype was seen at least ten times. Its target is unknown. With iRepertoire HTBI primers and Arm-PCR of CDR3 regions, TCR beta libraries were built. Via MiXCR, TCRdb re-called the multiplex PCR reads, giving one row per CDR3 protein. The sample yields under 400,000 distinct CDR3 sequences, around 17% seen once. The CDR3 runs to 13 residues. Trimming removed 5 bases from V and 4 bases from J; junction bases left unmatched: 4. In addition, the sample was reused for a study of T cells in Graves' hyperthyroidism and ophthalmopathy. That source notes: First-round RT-PCR targeting the TCR CDR3 was performed with the HTBI primer set. Classification by a 13 V-J model distinguished ophthalmopathy from stable hyperthyroidism.

The chain joins TRBV12-3 or TRBV12-4 to TRBJ1-2; 7 bases map to TRBD1. The TCR originated in a man aged 40-49 years with Graves disease. The material sequenced was peripheral blood mononuclear cells (PBMCs), taken at new diagnosis, from a patient treated with antithyroid drugs. This CDR3 reads CASSHGTAYGYTF. The CDR3 nucleotides read TGTGCCAGCAGTCACGGGACAGCCTATGGCTACACCTTC.